Listed below are T cell receptor beta chains from one sample, sequenced in a study of T cells after yellow fever vaccination. TCRdb re-derived calls from the 5' RACE reads in MiXCR, one entry per CDR3 protein. This sample has some 340,000 distinct CDR3 sequences, with approximately 12% found just once. The sample consisted of CD4+ T cells sorted from PBMCs, taken 45 days after the yellow fever booster vaccination. The receptors were sampled from a man aged 18-30 years who received the YFV17D yellow fever vaccine. The conserved cysteine and the conserved F or W are not part of the CDR3 here. The order of the fields is J gene, V gene, CDR3 protein.

TRBJ2-3 TRBV6-1 ASNPKRSTDTQY
TRBJ2-5 TRBV4-3 ASSQTTGQETQY
TRBJ2-5 TRBV12-3/TRBV12-4 ASSLRRIQETQY
TRBJ1-1 TRBV12-3/TRBV12-4 ASSLPRVTEAF
TRBJ2-7 TRBV9 ASSVDGTGPNEQY
TRBJ2-1 TRBV9 ASSPGTSSDEQF
TRBJ1-3 TRBV29-1 SVRNFGGDTIY
TRBJ1-1 TRBV20-1 SARDWTGARTEAF
TRBJ2-1 TRBV7-2 ASSPEGGGDYNEQF
TRBJ2-3 TRBV7-2 ASSFRSGLAGRTDTQY
TRBJ1-1 TRBV7-8 ASSFDLAVNTEAF
TRBJ1-2 TRBV7-2 ASSYDRVGGYT